This T cell receptor beta chain appears in the sequencing data of a study of patients and donors after allogeneic stem cell transplantation. V lost 6 bases, J lost 5 bases, and 7 bases stayed unmatched. The CDR3 loop spans 14 amino acids. Per the germline V gene, CDR1 is MNHEY and CDR2 is SVGEGT. TCRdb analysed the RT-PCR reads with MiXCR anew, one entry per CDR3 protein. The sample lists about a million distinct CDR3 sequences; approximately 18% were seen once. The chain combines TRBV6-2 or TRBV6-3 with TRBJ1-5; 7 bases align to TRBD1. The receptor was derived from a human donor who was either an allogeneic HSCT recipient or a stem cell or donor lymphocyte infusion donor (not recorded which). It is not recorded whose cells these are; they may come from a transplant donor. The specimen sequenced was blood, either unsorted or a sorted T cell fraction (not recorded which). The CDR3 spells CASSYYRGHQPQHF. The CDR3 bases are TGTGCCAGCAGCTATTACAGGGGCCATCAGCCCCAGCATTTT.